This is a list of T cell receptor beta chains from one sample in a study of shared clonotypes between healthy human individuals. Data came from immunoSEQ multiplex PCR; TCRdb stores just in-frame clones and leaves some out. The sample records a few million clones, approximately 92% being singletons. Material for sequencing was naive CD8+ T cells from PBMCs. All receptors derive from a man younger than 35 in good health. Some clones in this sample may be carry-over from other donors' samples. The CDR3 runs from the conserved cysteine through the conserved F or W. Each record gives: D gene, V gene, J gene, clone size, CDR3 protein, CDR3 DNA. D genes are given only for firm matches. Some rows have no size entry. The others give once, few or many, or a class for an expanded clone.

d_call: NA; v_call: TRBV27; j_call: TRBJ2-7; clone_size: NA; cdr3_aa: CASSSFLSGGPYEQYF; cdr3_nt: TGTGCCAGCAGTTCCTTCCTCTCGGGGGGCCCCTACGAGCAGTACTTC
d_call: TRBD1; v_call: TRBV11-2; j_call: TRBJ1-2; clone_size: NA; cdr3_aa: CASSPGTGYYGYTF; cdr3_nt: TGTGCCAGCAGCCCCGGGACAGGGTACTATGGCTACACCTTC
d_call: NA; v_call: TRBV28; j_call: TRBJ1-1; clone_size: few; cdr3_aa: CASSWTRTEAFF; cdr3_nt: TGTGCCAGCAGTTGGACCCGGACGGAAGCTTTCTTT
d_call: NA; v_call: TRBV14; j_call: TRBJ2-7; clone_size: NA; cdr3_aa: CASSPARGWTYEQYF; cdr3_nt: TGTGCCAGCAGCCCCGCCCGGGGATGGACCTACGAGCAGTACTTC
d_call: TRBD1; v_call: TRBV28; j_call: TRBJ2-7; clone_size: NA; cdr3_aa: CAAGTESYEQYF; cdr3_nt: TGTGCCGCAGGGACAGAAAGTTACGAGCAGTACTTC
d_call: TRBD2; v_call: TRBV6-9; j_call: TRBJ2-7; clone_size: NA; cdr3_aa: CASSPQAGGGEQYF; cdr3_nt: TGTGCCAGCAGTCCACAAGCGGGAGGAGGCGAGCAGTACTTC
d_call: NA; v_call: TRBV28; j_call: TRBJ2-2; clone_size: NA; cdr3_aa: CASTFSTQLRAGELFF; cdr3_nt: TGTGCCAGCACTTTTTCCACCCAGTTGCGGGCCGGGGAGCTGTTTTTT
d_call: TRBD1; v_call: TRBV7-9; j_call: TRBJ2-7; clone_size: NA; cdr3_aa: CASSLARGQGTTYEQYF; cdr3_nt: TGTGCCAGCAGCTTAGCGCGGGGACAGGGAACTACCTACGAGCAGTACTTC
d_call: NA; v_call: TRBV7-9; j_call: TRBJ2-7; clone_size: NA; cdr3_aa: CASSLESYEQYF; cdr3_nt: TGTGCCAGCAGCTTAGAAAGCTACGAGCAGTACTTC
d_call: TRBD1; v_call: TRBV27; j_call: TRBJ2-1; clone_size: NA; cdr3_aa: CASSSHRTGSNEQFF; cdr3_nt: TGTGCCAGCAGTTCCCACCGGACAGGTTCTAATGAGCAGTTCTTC
d_call: TRBD1; v_call: TRBV7-2; j_call: TRBJ2-2; clone_size: NA; cdr3_aa: CASSTDRGTGELFF; cdr3_nt: TGTGCCAGCAGCACCGACAGGGGCACCGGGGAGCTGTTTTTT
d_call: NA; v_call: TRBV19; j_call: TRBJ1-1; clone_size: once; cdr3_aa: CASARGAGTEAFF; cdr3_nt: TGTGCCAGTGCCCGGGGGGCAGGTACTGAAGCTTTCTTT
d_call: NA; v_call: TRBV6-6; j_call: TRBJ1-1; clone_size: NA; cdr3_aa: CASSYEHTEAFF; cdr3_nt: TGTGCCAGCAGTTACGAACACACTGAAGCTTTCTTT
d_call: TRBD1; v_call: TRBV6-5; j_call: TRBJ2-1; clone_size: NA; cdr3_aa: CASSTGTGNNEQFF; cdr3_nt: TGTGCCAGCAGTACCGGGACAGGGAACAATGAGCAGTTCTTC
d_call: NA; v_call: TRBV4-1; j_call: TRBJ2-2; clone_size: NA; cdr3_aa: CASSQSGKTHTGELFF; cdr3_nt: TGCGCCAGCAGCCAATCAGGGAAGACGCACACCGGGGAGCTGTTTTTT
d_call: TRBD2; v_call: TRBV27; j_call: TRBJ2-1; clone_size: NA; cdr3_aa: CASSPESWGRADEQFF; cdr3_nt: TGTGCCAGCAGTCCCGAATCTTGGGGGAGGGCCGATGAGCAGTTCTTC
d_call: NA; v_call: TRBV27; j_call: TRBJ2-1; clone_size: NA; cdr3_aa: CASSFNGADEQFF; cdr3_nt: TGTGCCAGCAGTTTTAATGGAGCGGATGAGCAGTTCTTC